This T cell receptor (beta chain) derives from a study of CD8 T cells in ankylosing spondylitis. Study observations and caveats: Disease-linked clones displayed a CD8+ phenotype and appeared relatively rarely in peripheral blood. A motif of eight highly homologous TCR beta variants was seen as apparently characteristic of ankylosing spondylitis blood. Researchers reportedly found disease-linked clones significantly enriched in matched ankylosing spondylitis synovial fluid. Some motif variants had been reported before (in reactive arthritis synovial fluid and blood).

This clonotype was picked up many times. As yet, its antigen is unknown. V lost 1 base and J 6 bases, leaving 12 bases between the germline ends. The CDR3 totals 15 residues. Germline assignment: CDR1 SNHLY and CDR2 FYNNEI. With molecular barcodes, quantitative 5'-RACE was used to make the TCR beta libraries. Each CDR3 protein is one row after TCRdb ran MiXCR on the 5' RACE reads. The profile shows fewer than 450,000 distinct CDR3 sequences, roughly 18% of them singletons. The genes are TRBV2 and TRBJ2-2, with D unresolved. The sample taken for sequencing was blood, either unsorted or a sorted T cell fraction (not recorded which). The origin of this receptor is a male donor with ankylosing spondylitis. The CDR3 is CASSEVLGSAGELFF. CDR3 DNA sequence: TGTGCCAGCAGTGAAGTTCTCGGATCCGCCGGGGAGCTGTTTTTT.